The rows below give T cell receptor beta chains drawn from one sample of a study of technical replicates of blood from a handful of donors. Profiling relied on immunoSEQ multiplex PCR, and the TCRdb table lists in-frame clones only, not all of them. The sample carries about 80,000 clones, just over 85% recorded once. The specimen sequenced was PBMCs. Source of these receptors: a human donor in good health. Some clones in this sample may be carry-over from other donors' samples. CDR3s leave out the opening cysteine and the closing phenylalanine or tryptophan.

v_call	j_call	cdr3_aa
TRBV5-6	TRBJ1-2	ASSWTDRVGYGYT
TRBV10-3	TRBJ1-1	AIADRRGTEAF
TRBV7-2	TRBJ2-2	ASSLTNTGELF
TRBV9	TRBJ2-1	ASSVGGQLYNEQF
TRBV9	TRBJ2-5	ASSVATRGQETQY
TRBV5-1	TRBJ2-4	ASSFPGEGDIQY
TRBV28	TRBJ2-7	ASSPPAASSYEQY
TRBV5-4	TRBJ1-2	ASSLEGGYGYT
TRBV27	TRBJ2-5	ASSLIDSRQETQY
TRBV7-9	TRBJ2-1	ASSGVGGGTSSYNEQF
TRBV19	TRBJ1-1	ASQMVWTGRNTEAF
TRBV18	TRBJ2-3	ASSPSLAGVRDTQY
TRBV6-6	TRBJ1-2	ASSDSNYGYT
TRBV7-2	TRBJ2-2	ASSLSVGELF
TRBV4-1	TRBJ1-1	ASSQDAGLTRGAF
TRBV20-1	TRBJ2-3	SAIRGDTQY
TRBV9	TRBJ2-1	ASSVAFWTSGGRNEQF
TRBV5-6	TRBJ2-5	ASSFSGMRETQY
TRBV7-3	TRBJ2-3	ASSQRGGNTDTQY
TRBV4-1	TRBJ1-2	ASSQGGWGQGGDGYT
TRBV6-5	TRBJ2-7	ASRRGANEQY
TRBV4-2	TRBJ2-3	ASSPGLEGGTQY
TRBV4-3	TRBJ1-2	ASSQVDSLYGYT
TRBV10-3	TRBJ2-7	AHAGQGINEQY
TRBV5-6	TRBJ2-7	ASSLASAPGQY
TRBV14	TRBJ2-1	ASSQDPLAGVYEQF
TRBV10-3	TRBJ1-2	AISEGQGASYGYT
TRBV5-4	TRBJ1-1	ASSLAQGAGTEAF
TRBV19	TRBJ2-7	ASSPRDRNEQY
TRBV6-5	TRBJ2-3	ASRAGGPPDTQY
TRBV18	TRBJ2-4	ASKGAGGMAKNIQY
TRBV13	TRBJ2-1	ASSLKTSGAWNEQF
TRBV5-4	TRBJ2-7	ASSWGGGLAGVINEQY
TRBV5-6	TRBJ1-2	ASSFYGGGYT
TRBV5-1	TRBJ2-5	ASSPSAGGYETQY
TRBV11-3	TRBJ2-2	ASGRREGHTGELF
TRBV4-2	TRBJ2-5	ASSPGLAGGHETQY
TRBV14	TRBJ1-5	ASSQGTGNRQPQH
TRBV19	TRBJ1-2	ASKGLTGRGVTSWGYGYT
TRBV7-3	TRBJ1-6	ASSLDRGGSPLH
TRBV11-2	TRBJ2-5	ASSYRAGGETQY
TRBV6-6	TRBJ2-3	ASRPRPGLATDTQY
TRBV10-3	TRBJ2-1	AISLTSGGIDEQF
TRBV7-2	TRBJ2-1	ASSLRVLAGGPWDNEQF
TRBV18	TRBJ1-5	ASSTSQEQPQH
TRBV4-2	TRBJ2-5	ASSRGLAGGPREETQY
TRBV2	TRBJ1-2	ASSPQVYGYT
TRBV6-5	TRBJ1-2	ASSYSPWGDGYT
TRBV5-6	TRBJ2-1	ATGTGAVYNEQF
TRBV25-1	TRBJ1-1	ASSDPNRGADTEAF
TRBV9	TRBJ2-3	ASSLLDSPSTDTQY
TRBV4-1	TRBJ2-1	ASSQTPVTGGEQF
TRBV27	TRBJ1-6	ASSFFTGDYNSPLH
TRBV5-6	TRBJ1-2	ASSPLLGQDPSGYT
TRBV7-8	TRBJ1-1	ASSYSGSMNTEAF
TRBV11-3	TRBJ2-2	ASSLAALGGSGELF
TRBV7-2	TRBJ1-4	ASSPGGAVEKLF
TRBV7-7	TRBJ2-2	ASSRIAGGVTGELF
TRBV6-6	TRBJ1-5	ASSWGEEGNQPQH